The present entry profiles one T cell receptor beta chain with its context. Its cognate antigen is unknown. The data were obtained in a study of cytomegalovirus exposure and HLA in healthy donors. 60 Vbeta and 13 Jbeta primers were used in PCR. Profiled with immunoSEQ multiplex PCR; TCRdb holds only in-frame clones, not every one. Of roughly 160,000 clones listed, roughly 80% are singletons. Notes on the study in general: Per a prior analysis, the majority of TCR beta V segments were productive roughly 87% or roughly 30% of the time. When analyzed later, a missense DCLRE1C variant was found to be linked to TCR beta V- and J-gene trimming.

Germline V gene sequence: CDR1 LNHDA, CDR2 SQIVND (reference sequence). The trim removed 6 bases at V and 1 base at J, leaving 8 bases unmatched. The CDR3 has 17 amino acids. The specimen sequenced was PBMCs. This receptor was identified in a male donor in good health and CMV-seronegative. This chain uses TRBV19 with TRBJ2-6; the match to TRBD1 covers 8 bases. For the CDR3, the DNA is TGTGCCAGTAGCCCCGGACAGGGTAGTTCTGGGGCCAACGTCCTGACTTTC. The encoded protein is CASSPGQGSSGANVLTF.